This TCR beta chain stems from a study of regulatory T cells in long-lasting Graves disease. Whole-study results and caveats: Peripheral blood was the sole material, not thyroid tissue.

Time point in this sample: newly diagnosed GD, antithyroid drugs for less than 3 months. Making the TCR library involved RNA that had been extracted from PBMCs. The authors diagnosed Graves' disease using American Thyroid Association guidelines. The V and J ends lost 5 bases and 4 bases, in that order; junction bases with no gene match: 9. The CDR3 has 16 residues. Germline V gene lookup returns CDR1 SGHAT and CDR2 FQDESV (reference sequence). With iRepertoire HTBI primers and Arm-PCR of CDR3 regions, TCR beta libraries were built. MiXCR, applied by TCRdb to the multiplex PCR reads, yields one record per CDR3 protein. The sample carries 350,000 to 450,000 distinct CDR3 sequences, 15% recorded once. Details on this clonotype: What it recognizes is unknown.

These same records also appear under a second study, on T cells in Graves' hyperthyroidism and ophthalmopathy. That work adds: Stable Graves' hyperthyroidism denoted no ophthalmopathy progression over 18 months. In simple terms, a model built on 13 V-J features told ophthalmopathy apart from stable hyperthyroidism.

The chain has TRBV11-1 and TRBJ2-3; 10 bases match TRBD2. The input for sequencing was peripheral blood mononuclear cells (PBMCs), taken at new diagnosis, from a patient treated with antithyroid drugs. This clonotype was sampled from a woman between 25 and 40 years old with Graves disease. CDR3 loop: CASSSLAGAESDTQYF. Written as DNA, the CDR3 is TGTGCCAGCAGCAGCCTAGCGGGGGCTGAGTCAGATACGCAGTATTTT.